The clone carrying this T cell receptor (beta chain) was counted many times. These data come from a study of response to subunit inactivated influenza vaccine. TCRdb re-called the RT-PCR reads through MiXCR, storing one row per CDR3 protein. Of 450,000 to 600,000 distinct CDR3 sequences listed, roughly 8.2% are singletons. Germline lookup yields CDR1 DFQATT and CDR2 SNEGSKA (reference sequence). The CDR3 totals 14 residues. The germline V and J ends were trimmed by 0 bases and 0 bases, with 8 bases remaining between them. Sequencing used PBMCs from blood, obtained less than 25 months after vaccination. V is TRBV20-1 and J is TRBJ1-1; D is uncertain. This clonotype was obtained from a man between 50 and 69 years old who received an inactivated influenza vaccine. Here the CDR3 reads CSARDPMVNTEAFF. The CDR3 region has the DNA TGCAGTGCTAGAGATCCTATGGTGAACACTGAAGCTTTCTTT.